The 17 T cell receptor delta chains below all came from one sample that was sequenced in a study of γδ T cells in repeated Plasmodium falciparum infection. Gammadelta T cells were flow-sorted from PBMC into Vgamma9/Vdelta2+ and Vdelta2-negative populations for bulk analysis. TCRdb reanalysed the multiplex PCR reads with CATT. The data contain around 46,000 delta-chain clones, 1.5% to 2% of them singletons. Sequencing was done on a sample of gamma-delta T cells from blood. The receptors were gathered from a pool of human donors (malaria-infected and uninfected, not separated).

This clone was recorded at least ten times. The TCRdb protein comes from a much larger clone and disagrees with this DNA's translation at residue 7, likely due to a read error; the protein given here is derived from the DNA. This chain connects TRDV3 to TRDJ1; no definite D call. V gave up 1 base and J gave up 0 bases, with 9 bases separating them. CDR3 length equals 13 residues. Germline V CDR1 and CDR2: TVYSNPD, GDNSRS (reference sequence). CDR3 in amino acids: CAFKLSHTDKLIF. The CDR3 coding sequence is TGTGCCTTTAAGCTTTCCCACACCGATAAACTCATCTTT.

This clone has only a few counts. The protein that TCRdb holds for this DNA derives from a much larger clone and differs from the translated DNA at residue 3, which likely indicates a read error; the protein shown here is translated from the DNA. This rearrangement joins TRDV1 to TRDJ1, with 11 bases identical to TRDD3. Assignment of the J gene here rests on matching the DNA to germline, because TCRdb gives none. The germline gives CDR1 TSWWSYY, CDR2 QGS. This CDR3 spans 24 amino acids. CDR3: CAFGHYIPVFDWGIVDLYTDKLIF. CDR3 DNA sequence: TGTGCTTTTGGGCACTACATACCCGTTTTCGACTGGGGGATAGTGGACCTGTACACCGATAAACTCATCTTT.

About this clone: Translating this DNA gives a protein that differs at residue 10 from the TCRdb one, which belongs to a much larger clone; a read error is likely, and the protein shown is this translation. The V call is TRDV2, the J call TRDJ1; 10 nucleotides agree with TRDD3. TCRdb offers no J gene call, so here the DNA was matched to germline to obtain one. With 0 bases clipped from V and 4 bases from J, the junction kept 19 bases outside the gene matches. The germline V gene encodes CDR1 GEAIGNYY and CDR2 EKD. The CDR3 is 20 amino acids. CDR3 in amino acids: CACDTGTTLMWGIHSDKLIF. In DNA form, the CDR3 reads TGTGCCTGTGACACCGGCACCACTCTTATGTGGGGGATACATAGCGATAAACTCATCTTT.

Points on this clone: TCRdb's protein, taken from a much larger clone, differs from this DNA's translation at residue 10, likely owing to a read error; the protein displayed comes from the DNA. No J gene was named, though the V gene is TRDV2; the DNA was not used to check the table's D call, TRDD3. Germline assignment: CDR1 GEAIGNYY and CDR2 EKD. The CDR3 extends over 13 amino acids. The CDR3 loop is CACDQMGKDNLIF. DNA of the CDR3: TGTGCCTGTGACCAGATGGGGAAAGATAATCTCATCTTT.

About this clone: TCRdb pairs this DNA with a much larger clone's protein that differs at residue 19, likely a read error; the protein shown was translated from the DNA. The J gene has no call, while the V gene is TRDV2; no check of the table's D call, TRDD3, against the DNA was made. This CDR3 comprises 21 residues. Germline V CDR1 and CDR2: GEAIGNYY, EKD. This chain's CDR3 is CACDTVFLGDTRDPVTDKPIF. The CDR3 bases are TGTGCCTGTGACACGGTGTTTCTGGGGGATACGCGGGATCCCGTCACCGATAAACCCATCTTT.

This clone was counted many times. This probably arose from a read error, given a far larger clone one base away. The sample carries other DNA sequences with the same CDR3. The rearrangement joins TRAV38-2/DV8 to TRDJ1; perhaps TRDD3 as D (5 bases). The J gene was missing in TCRdb and was found by matching the end of the DNA to germline. This CDR3 is 20 amino acids long. V shed 6 bases and J shed 7 bases, with 37 bases lying between them. CDR1 is TSESDYY, CDR2 QEAYKQQN, per germline. The CDR3 loop reads CAYIGSGSTPGRWWGLKLIF. The DNA for the CDR3 is TGTGCTTATATAGGTAGCGGGAGTACTCCCGGCCGATGGTGGGGCCTTAAACTCATCTTT.

This clone has at least ten counts. A far larger clone is just one base off, so this is likely a read error. Other nucleotide sequences from this sample produce the same CDR3. This rearrangement joins TRDV1 to TRDJ1, with 8 positions matching TRDD3. Germline V lookup: CDR1 TSWWSYY, CDR2 QGS. There are 17 residues in the CDR3. CDR3 nucleotide sequence: TGTGCTCTTGGCGTCCCTACAAACCTGGGGGACCTCGATAAGCTCATCTTT. It codes for CALGVPTNLGDLDKLIF.

In regard to this clone: The TCRdb protein comes from a much larger clone and disagrees with this DNA's translation at residue 18, likely due to a read error; the protein given here is derived from the DNA. The chain employs TRDV1 and TRDJ1; TRDD3 matches at 10 bases. The J gene, missing from TCRdb, was assigned here through DNA to germline matching. Trimming cost V 2 bases and J 4 bases; bases outside gene matches: 28. This CDR3 contains 23 residues. Germline V lookup: CDR1 TSWWSYY, CDR2 QGS. The CDR3 coding sequence is TGTGCTCTTGGGGAATTGCTTCCCGCGCGAGGGAGAGGGGGGATACGCGACATCGATAAACTCATCTTT. It codes for CALGELLPARGRGGIRDIDKLIF.

This clone was found many times. This sequence is one base from a far larger clone and is likely a read error. Other DNA sequences in the sample encode the same CDR3. There is no J gene call, but TRDV2 is given as the V gene; TRDD3, the table's D call, was not compared with the DNA. This CDR3 spans 22 amino acids. Looked up from germline, CDR1 is GEAIGNYY and CDR2 is EKD. CDR3 nucleotide sequence: TGTGCCTGTGACACACAACGGCTCATGGAGGCACCGACTGGGGAAGGTACCGATAAGCTCATCTTT. Translating it yields CACDTQRLMEAPTGEGTDKLIF.

As concerns this clone: The protein TCRdb gives is from a much larger clone and does not agree with this DNA's translation at residue 8, likely a read error; the protein shown here comes from the DNA. The chain employs TRDV2 and TRDJ1, with TRDD3 identical over 7 bases. TCRdb lists no J gene, so it was determined here by aligning the DNA to germline. J was trimmed by 2 bases and V by 1 base; bases with no gene match: 27. The CDR3 is 22 amino acids. Germline CDR1 GEAIGNYY, CDR2 EKD. The chain's CDR3 is CACDTQRFMEAPTGEGTDKLIF. Here the CDR3 DNA reads TGTGCCTGTGACACACAACGGTTCATGGAGGCACCGACTGGGGAAGGTACCGATAAACTCATCTTT.

Concerning this clone: Given a far larger clone just one base away, this is likely a sequencing read error. The sample carries other DNA sequences with the same CDR3. This rearrangement joins TRDV1 to TRDJ1, with TRDD3 identical over 11 bases. Germline matching of the DNA provided the J gene here, since TCRdb leaves it blank. This CDR3 is 22 amino acids long. The J segment lost 0 bases and the V segment lost 9 bases, leaving 27 bases of the junction unmatched. Germline CDR1 reads TSWWSYY; CDR2 reads QGS. In nucleotides, the CDR3 is TGTGCTCTCAGTAAGTACCGCAACTGGGGGATAACTTTGGGACTGTACACCGATAAACTCATCTTT. The encoded protein is CALSKYRNWGITLGLYTDKLIF.

This clone was seen only a few times. The protein that TCRdb holds for this DNA derives from a much larger clone and differs from the translated DNA at residue 14, which likely indicates a read error; the protein shown here is translated from the DNA. The chain employs TRDV1 and TRDJ1; 9 bases agree with TRDD2. Germline matching of the DNA provided the J gene here, since TCRdb leaves it blank. The CDR3 has 25 amino acids. Germline values: CDR1 TSWWSYY, CDR2 QGS. V lost 5 bases and J lost 3; bases outside the gene matches: 37. CDR3 nucleotide sequence: TGTGCTCTTGGGAACCCCCTTCCTACAGTCCTCTACTTACCGGGTTCGATAGGAGCATCCGATAAACTCATCTTT. It encodes CALGNPLPTVLYLPGSIGASDKLIF.

A note on this clone: The TCRdb record carries a much larger clone's protein, which differs from this DNA's translation at residue 16; a read error is the likely cause, and the protein listed here is the DNA translation. The chain is built from TRDV3 and TRDJ1; 13 bases line up with TRDD3. Germline-derived CDR1 and CDR2 are TVYSNPD and GDNSRS (reference sequence). The CDR3 loop spans 18 amino acids. This CDR3 is CAFRLHWGIREYTDKRIF. The CDR3 DNA reads TGTGCCTTTAGACTCCACTGGGGGATACGGGAGTACACCGATAAACGCATCTTT.

This clone has at least ten counts. A far larger clone is only one base removed, so a read error is likely. The same CDR3 can be traced to other DNA sequences in this sample. The V gene is listed as TRAV38-2/DV8; no J gene was called; the tabulated D call, TRDD3, remains unverified against the DNA. The CDR3 consists of 20 residues. CDR1 is TSESDYY, CDR2 QEAYKQQN, per germline. CDR3 DNA sequence: TGCGCTTACGGAGGGAGCCTTCCTATGGCCATGAACTGGGGGATACGAAGGCTCATCTTT. Translating gives CAYGGSLPMAMNWGIRRLIF.

A few counts support this clone. This DNA's translation differs at residue 9 from TCRdb's protein, which comes from a much larger clone; a read error is likely, and the protein shown is translated from the DNA. The chain is built from TRDV1 and TRDJ1; 9 bases are a match to TRDD3. As TCRdb names no J gene, one was assigned here on the basis of a DNA match to germline. Germline V gives CDR1 TSWWSYY, CDR2 QGS. The CDR3 runs to 20 residues. The V and J ends lost 2 bases and 0 bases, in that order; junction bases with no gene match: 16. The CDR3 region is CALGETRPHWGNPHTDKLIF. The CDR3 nucleotides read TGTGCTCTTGGGGAAACTCGACCGCACTGGGGGAACCCACACACCGATAAACTCATCTTT.

This clone was seen only a few times. A much larger clone differs from this one at a single base, so this may be a read error. Distinct nucleotide sequences in the sample also encode this CDR3. J gene calling gave no result, while the V gene is TRDV1; the table's D gene call, TRDD3, was not cross checked with the DNA. The CDR3 runs 20 residues. The germline V gene has CDR1 TSWWSYY and CDR2 QGS. CDR3 in DNA: TGTGCTCTTGGGGAAGGTTTCTCCCCGTCCCTACTGGGGGATACGGGCAAGCTCATCTTT. Amino acids: CALGEGFSPSLLGDTGKLIF.

In this sample, this clone turned up a few times. The mismatch at residue 7 between this DNA's translation and the TCRdb protein of a much larger clone likely reflects a read error; the protein shown is translated from the DNA. V is TRAV38-2/DV8 and J is TRDJ1; TRDD3 aligns across 10 bases. TCRdb leaves out the J gene; it was filled in here by matching the DNA to germline. Trimming at V came to 0 bases and at J to 3 bases, leaving 20 bases not matched to a gene. There are 21 residues in the CDR3. Germline CDR1 reads TSESDYY; CDR2 reads QEAYKQQN. The CDR3 region has the DNA TGTGCTTATAGGAGCGCGGCCCCGCCTGGCCTGGGGGATAACTTCGCCGATAAACTCATCTTT. This sequence encodes CAYRSAAPPGLGDNFADKLIF.